These 28 T cell receptor beta chains came from one sample sequenced in a study of blood T cell repertoires in COVID-19. Produced via immunoSEQ multiplex PCR; TCRdb's table is partial and in-frame only. The sample has under 85,000 clones, about 70% seen once. Sequencing input: peripheral blood. The receptors were sampled from a woman older than 75 with active or convalescent COVID-19.

The V and J genes are TRBV27 and TRBJ2-2; 7 bases are a match to TRBD1. The CDR3 extends over 14 amino acids. Looked up from germline, CDR1 is MNHEY and CDR2 is SMNVEV (reference sequence). The trim removed 5 bases at V and 6 bases at J, leaving 6 bases unmatched. CDR3 residues: CASSATQGAGELFF. Written as DNA, the CDR3 is TGTGCCAGCAGTGCGACTCAGGGGGCCGGGGAGCTGTTTTTT.

This rearrangement joins TRBV2 to TRBJ2-1, with D unclear. CDR3 length: 12 residues. Germline CDR1 and CDR2: SNHLY and FYNNEI. V was cut by 8 bases and J by 8 bases, with 13 bases left in between. The chain's CDR3 is CASRIRLDEQFF. In nucleotides, the CDR3 is TGTGCCAGCCGCATCCGACTCGATGAGCAGTTCTTC.

The chain is built from TRBV6-2 or TRBV6-3 and TRBJ1-5, with D maybe TRBD1 (5 bases). V lost 6 bases, J lost 0 bases, and 21 bases lay in between. This CDR3 spans 18 amino acids. The germline gives CDR1 MNHEY, CDR2 SVGEGT. The CDR3, as DNA: TGTGCCAGCAGCCCTTACCTAGACAGTCAAGATAGCAATCAGCCCCAGCATTTT. Translation: CASSPYLDSQDSNQPQHF.

For the CDR3, the DNA is TGCGCCAGCAGCCAAGGGTCAGGGGGCTGGAACACCGGGGAGCTGTTTTTT. Its translation is CASSQGSGGWNTGELFF. The rearrangement joins TRBV4-3 to TRBJ2-2; 8 nucleotides align to TRBD1. Trimming took 1 base from V and 1 from J; bases not matched to a gene: 5. Germline assignment: CDR1 LGHNA and CDR2 YSLEER. This CDR3 has 17 amino acids.

V usage is TRBV5-1 and J usage is TRBJ1-1; D ambiguous. Germline loops: CDR1 SGHRS, CDR2 YFSETQ. This CDR3 comprises 15 residues. The V end was cut by 5 bases, the J end by 4 bases, with 18 bases between. The CDR3 spells CASRASTDRGTEAFF. The CDR3 nucleotides read TGCGCCAGCAGGGCCTCGACGGACCGGGGCACTGAAGCTTTCTTT.

The chain carries TRBV9 and TRBJ2-4, with 7 nucleotides matching TRBD1. The CDR3 sequence is 16 residues long. Trimming cost V 3 bases and J 0 bases; bases outside gene matches: 6. Germline lookup yields CDR1 SGDLS and CDR2 YYNGEE. CDR3 protein: CASSEGTELAKNIQYF. DNA of the CDR3: TGTGCCAGCAGCGAAGGGACAGAGCTAGCCAAAAACATTCAGTACTTC. Looking up the rest from reference TRBV9 and TRBJ2-4 gives the full variable domain: DSGVTQTPKHLITATGQRVTLRCSPRSGDLSVYWYQQSLDQGLQFLIQYYNGEERAKGNILERFSAQQFPDLHSELNLSSLELGDSALYFCASSEGTELAKNIQYFGAGTRLSVL.

The genes are TRBV28 and TRBJ2-3; D might be TRBD2 (5 bases). In germline, CDR1 is MDHEN, CDR2 SYDVKM. CDR3 length: 16 residues. Trimming removed 9 bases from V and 4 bases from J, with 23 bases in between. As DNA, the CDR3 is TGTGCCAGTACGTCCGGAGGTCTCCTCCTCGCAGATACGCAGTATTTT. Protein sequence: CASTSGGLLLADTQYF.

This chain links TRBV5-4 with TRBJ2-2, with 7 nucleotides matching TRBD1. This CDR3 region has 18 residues. Germline V gene lookup returns CDR1 SGHNT and CDR2 YYREEE (reference sequence). Trimming cost V 2 bases and J 2 bases; bases outside gene matches: 12. Here the CDR3 DNA reads TGTGCCAGCAGCTTTCGACAGGGCCCCCTGCTAAACACCGGGGAGCTGTTTTTT. Translated, it gives CASSFRQGPLLNTGELFF. The full variable domain, rest sourced from reference TRBV5-4 and TRBJ2-2, is ETGVTQSPTHLIKTRGQQVTLRCSSQSGHNTVSWYQQALGQGPQFIFQYYREEENGRGNFPPRFSGLQFPNYSSELNVNALELDDSALYLCASSFRQGPLLNTGELFFGEGSRLTVL.

V and J are TRBV7-2 and TRBJ1-2, with TRBD1 matching 8 bases. Trimming at V came to 5 bases and at J to 1 base, leaving 12 bases not matched to a gene. The CDR3 has 17 amino acids. Germline CDR1 SGHTA, CDR2 FQGNSA. The CDR3 bases are TGTGCCAGCAGCCCTCCGGGACAGGTTAGGGATAACTATGGCTACACCTTC. Its translation is CASSPPGQVRDNYGYTF.

The chain has TRBV7-6 and TRBJ2-5; TRBD1 matches at 10 bases. This CDR3 contains 16 residues. Germline values: CDR1 SGHVS, CDR2 FNYEAQ. After removal of 3 bases from V and 2 bases from J, the junction contained 6 bases not matched to a gene. This CDR3 is CASSLLPGQGQETQYF. CDR3 coding DNA: TGTGCCAGCAGCTTGTTGCCGGGACAGGGGCAAGAGACCCAGTACTTC.

This clone has just a few counts. J is TRBJ1-5 and V is TRBV18; D unresolved. Trimming shortened V by 1 base and J by 9 bases, and 13 bases separated the two germline ends. Germline assignment: CDR1 KGHSH and CDR2 LQKENI. The CDR3 spans 14 residues. For the CDR3, the DNA is TGTGCCAGCTCACCACGTGAGGGAGACACGCCCCAGCATTTT. It translates to CASSPREGDTPQHF.

This chain joins TRBV19 and TRBJ2-3; 9 bases agree with TRBD2. With 4 bases clipped from V and 4 bases from J, the junction kept 9 bases outside the gene matches. Germline V gene lookup returns CDR1 LNHDA and CDR2 SQIVND (reference sequence). This CDR3 region has 16 residues. The CDR3 DNA follows: TGTGCCAGTAGTAGGGCGGGGGGGCCTATGGCAGATACGCAGTATTTT. This sequence encodes CASSRAGGPMADTQYF.

This rearrangement joins TRBV12-3 or TRBV12-4 to TRBJ1-1; D not resolved. Between the trimmed V and J ends, which lost 4 bases and 6 bases, there was a span of 9 bases. The CDR3 sequence is 12 residues long. The CDR3 spells CASSSVRAEAFF. CDR3 sequence (DNA): TGTGCCAGCAGTTCGGTACGCGCTGAAGCTTTCTTT.

The table lists this clone with a count of one. V gene TRBV7-9 combines with J gene TRBJ2-7; 9 bases match TRBD1. The CDR3 is made up of 14 amino acids. With 7 bases clipped from V and 3 bases from J, the junction kept 7 bases outside the gene matches. Per the germline V gene, CDR1 is SEHNR and CDR2 is FQNEAQ (reference sequence). CDR3 in amino acids: CASTSGTGYYEQYF. The CDR3 DNA is TGTGCCAGCACCTCCGGGACAGGGTACTACGAGCAGTACTTC.

J is TRBJ1-5 and V is TRBV9; D is unresolved. Germline V gene data show CDR1 as SGDLS and CDR2 as YYNGEE. The V end lost 4 bases, the J end lost 3 bases, and 14 bases lay between the germline ends. This CDR3 has 15 amino acids. The CDR3 sequence is CASSPTSGYNQPQHF. The CDR3 bases are TGTGCCAGCAGCCCAACATCCGGGTACAATCAGCCCCAGCATTTT.

The chain combines TRBV19 with TRBJ1-6, with D tentatively TRBD1 (6 bases). The V gene lost 9 bases and the J gene lost 4 bases, with 19 bases spanning the gap. The germline CDR1 and CDR2 sequences are LNHDA and SQIVND (reference sequence). The CDR3 runs to 16 residues. CDR3 protein: CASAYGTPTYNSPLHF. DNA of the CDR3: TGTGCCAGCGCCTATGGGACACCTACTTATAATTCACCCCTCCACTTT. The complete variable domain, with remaining parts taken from reference TRBV19 and TRBJ1-6, reads DGGITQSPKYLFRKEGQNVTLSCEQNLNHDAMYWYRQDPGQGLRLIYYSQIVNDFQKGDIAEGYSVSREKKESFPLTVTSAQKNPTAFYLCASAYGTPTYNSPLHFGNGTRLTVT.

CDR3 sequence: CASSPNPTGSHGELFF. The CDR3 DNA is TGTGCCAGCAGCCCCAATCCGACAGGGTCGCACGGGGAGCTGTTTTTT. This rearrangement joins TRBV7-2 to TRBJ2-2, with TRBD1 matching over 7 bases. The CDR3 contains 16 residues. The V and J ends lost 5 bases and 7 bases, in that order; junction bases with no gene match: 13. Germline V gene lookup returns CDR1 SGHTA and CDR2 FQGNSA.

V and J are TRBV9 and TRBJ2-1; 8 bases fit TRBD2. The CDR3 extends over 15 amino acids. V lost 1 base and J lost 8; bases outside the gene matches: 8. The germline gives CDR1 SGDLS, CDR2 YYNGEE. CDR3 sequence: CASSVNGGGRDEQFF. The CDR3 DNA sequence: TGTGCCAGCAGCGTAAATGGCGGGGGGAGGGATGAGCAGTTCTTC.

The chain's CDR3 is CASSLDLSVHTQYF. The CDR3 bases are TGTGCCAGCAGCTTAGATCTTAGTGTCCATACGCAGTATTTT. V and J are TRBV11-2 and TRBJ2-3; D remains ambiguous. This CDR3 has 14 residues. Trimming removed 0 bases at V and 7 bases at J, with 11 bases between. The V gene's germline CDR1 is SGHAT and CDR2 FQNNGV.

The chain is built from TRBV29-1 and TRBJ2-3; D is unclear. Germline CDR1 reads SQVTM; CDR2 reads ANQGSEA. The CDR3 spans 12 residues. V was cut by 4 bases and J by 2 bases, with 7 bases left in between. CDR3 in amino acids: CSVAFSTDTQYF. DNA of the CDR3: TGCAGCGTTGCTTTCTCCACAGATACGCAGTATTTT.

The chain recombines TRBV4-2 with TRBJ2-3, with a possible D match to TRBD2 (6 bases). The V end lost 3 bases, the J end lost 3 bases, and 22 bases lay between the germline ends. Per the germline V gene, CDR1 is LGHNA and CDR2 is YNFKEQ. This CDR3 comprises 18 residues. The CDR3: CASSQDSRGGTGTDTQYF. CDR3 DNA: TGTGCCAGCAGCCAGGACTCAAGGGGTGGGACTGGAACAGATACGCAGTATTTT.

This chain joins TRBV7-9 and TRBJ2-3; 8 bases fit TRBD2. CDR1 and CDR2 (germline): SEHNR, FQNEAQ (reference sequence). V lost 3 bases and J lost 4; bases outside the gene matches: 6. The length of the CDR3 is 15 residues. The CDR3 nucleotides read TGTGCCAGCAGCTTCTTCGGGGGGGCATCAGATACGCAGTATTTT. Protein: CASSFFGGASDTQYF.

This clone was picked up a small number of times. The CDR3 does not close with the conserved phenylalanine or tryptophan, likely indicating a read error. The DNA is left out, because the CDR3 cannot be placed on it with certainty; the CDR3 is given as TCRdb lists it. V is TRBV6-4 and J is TRBJ2-7; the table's D call, TRBD2, was not checked against the DNA. The CDR3 length equals 9 residues, ends included. CDR1 is MRHNA and CDR2 is SNTAGT in the germline V gene. The CDR3 protein is CASSEEAGG.

The chain uses TRBV6-5 and TRBJ2-1; the match to TRBD1 covers 8 bases. Germline CDR1 reads MNHEY; CDR2 reads SVGAGI. This CDR3 contains 15 residues. With 6 bases clipped from V and 1 base from J, the junction kept 5 bases outside the gene matches. The CDR3 sequence: CASRWRTGSYNEQFF. The CDR3 DNA reads TGTGCCAGCAGATGGAGGACAGGGTCCTACAATGAGCAGTTCTTC.

The chain combines TRBV7-6 with TRBJ2-5; 11 positions match TRBD2. The V gene end was trimmed by 4 bases and the J gene end by 4 bases; junction bases not matched to a gene: 8. CDR1 SGHVS and CDR2 FNYEAQ come from the germline V gene. The CDR3 is 16 amino acids. The CDR3 DNA reads as TGTGCCAGCAGCTCTCCTAGCGGGGGGTTCATAGAGACCCAGTACTTC. Its protein product is CASSSPSGGFIETQYF.

V and J are TRBV10-3 and TRBJ2-7, with TRBD1 identical over 8 bases. The germline V gene has CDR1 ENHRY and CDR2 SYGVKD. The CDR3 spans 14 residues. V trimming: 6 bases; J trimming: 0 bases; junction bases outside the gene matches: 4. DNA of the CDR3: TGTGCCATCAGGGACAGGGAAACCTCCTACGAGCAGTACTTC. This translates into CAIRDRETSYEQYF.

This chain uses TRBV6-1 with TRBJ2-7, with 8 nucleotides matching TRBD2. Trimming removed 2 bases from V and 12 bases from J; junction bases left unmatched: 9. This CDR3 comprises 13 residues. Germline V gene data show CDR1 as MNHNS and CDR2 as SASEGT. The CDR3 nucleotides are TGTGCCAGCAGTGAACAAGGAGCGGGGGCCCTGTACTTC. Its translation is CASSEQGAGALYF.

CDR3 DNA: TGTGCCAGCACGAAGACAGAAAGTAATGAAAAACTGTTTTTT. Translation: CASTKTESNEKLFF. The V and J genes are TRBV6-5 and TRBJ1-4; a possible D gene is TRBD1 (5 bases). The germline V and J ends were trimmed by 7 bases and 4 bases, with 13 bases remaining between them. This CDR3 has 14 amino acids. The germline V gene has CDR1 MNHEY and CDR2 SVGAGI.